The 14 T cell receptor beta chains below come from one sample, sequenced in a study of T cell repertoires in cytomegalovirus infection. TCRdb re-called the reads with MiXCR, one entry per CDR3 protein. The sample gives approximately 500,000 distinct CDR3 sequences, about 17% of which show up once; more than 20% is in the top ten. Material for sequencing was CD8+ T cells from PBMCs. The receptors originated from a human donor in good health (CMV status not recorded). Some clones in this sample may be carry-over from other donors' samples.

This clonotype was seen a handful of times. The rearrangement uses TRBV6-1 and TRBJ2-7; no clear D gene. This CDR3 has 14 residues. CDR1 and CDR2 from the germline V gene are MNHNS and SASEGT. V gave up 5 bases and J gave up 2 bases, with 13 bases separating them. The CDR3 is CASSFIENPYEQYF. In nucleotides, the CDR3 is TGTGCCAGCAGTTTCATAGAGAACCCCTACGAGCAGTACTTC.

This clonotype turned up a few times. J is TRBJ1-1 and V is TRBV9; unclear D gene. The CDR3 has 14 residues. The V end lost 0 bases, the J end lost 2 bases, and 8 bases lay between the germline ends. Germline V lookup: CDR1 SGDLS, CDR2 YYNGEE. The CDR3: CASSVVNSNTEAFF. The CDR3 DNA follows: TGTGCCAGCAGCGTAGTAAACAGCAACACTGAAGCTTTCTTT. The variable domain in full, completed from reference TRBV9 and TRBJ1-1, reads DSGVTQTPKHLITATGQRVTLRCSPRSGDLSVYWYQQSLDQGLQFLIQYYNGEERAKGNILERFSAQQFPDLHSELNLSSLELGDSALYFCASSVVNSNTEAFFGQGTRLTVV.

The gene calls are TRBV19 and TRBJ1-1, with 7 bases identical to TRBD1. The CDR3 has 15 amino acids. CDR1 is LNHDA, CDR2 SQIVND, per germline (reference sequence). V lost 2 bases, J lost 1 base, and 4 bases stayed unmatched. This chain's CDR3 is CASSILDRPNTEAFF. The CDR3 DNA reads TGTGCCAGTAGTATATTGGACAGGCCGAACACTGAAGCTTTCTTT.

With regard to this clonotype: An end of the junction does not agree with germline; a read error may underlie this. CDR3 nucleotide sequence: TGTGCCAGCAGCGAGGGGTCTGTAAACACCATATATTTT. This translates into CASSEGSVNTIYF. The V and J genes are TRBV9 and TRBJ1-3; weak D call: TRBD1 (5 bases). CDR1 is SGDLS, CDR2 YYNGEE, per germline. This CDR3 contains 13 residues.

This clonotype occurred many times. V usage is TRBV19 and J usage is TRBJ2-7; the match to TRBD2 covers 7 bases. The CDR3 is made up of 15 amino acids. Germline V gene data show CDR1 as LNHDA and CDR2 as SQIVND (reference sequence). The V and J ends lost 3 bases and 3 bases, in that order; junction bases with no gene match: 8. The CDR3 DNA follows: TGTGCCAGTAGTATTGGGGTGGGACTACACTACGAGCAGTACTTC. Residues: CASSIGVGLHYEQYF.

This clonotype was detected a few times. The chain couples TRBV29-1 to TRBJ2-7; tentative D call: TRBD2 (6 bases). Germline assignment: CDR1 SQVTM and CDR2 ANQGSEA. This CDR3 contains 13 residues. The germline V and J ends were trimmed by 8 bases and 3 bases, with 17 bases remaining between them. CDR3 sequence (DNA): TGCAGCATTCGGGACTGGGAAAACTACGAGCAGTACTTC. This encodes CSIRDWENYEQYF.

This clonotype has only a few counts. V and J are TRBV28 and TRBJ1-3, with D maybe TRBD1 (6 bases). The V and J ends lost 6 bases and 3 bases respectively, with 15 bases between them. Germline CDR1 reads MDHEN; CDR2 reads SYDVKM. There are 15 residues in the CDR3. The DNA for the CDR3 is TGTGCCAGCAGCACCTACAGGGAAAATGGAAACACCATATATTTT. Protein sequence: CASSTYRENGNTIYF. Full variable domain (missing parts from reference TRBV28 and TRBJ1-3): DVKVTQSSRYLVKRTGEKVFLECVQDMDHENMFWYRQDPGLGLRLIYFSYDVKMKEKGDIPEGYSVSREKKERFSLILESASTNQTSMYLCASSTYRENGNTIYFGEGSWLTVV.

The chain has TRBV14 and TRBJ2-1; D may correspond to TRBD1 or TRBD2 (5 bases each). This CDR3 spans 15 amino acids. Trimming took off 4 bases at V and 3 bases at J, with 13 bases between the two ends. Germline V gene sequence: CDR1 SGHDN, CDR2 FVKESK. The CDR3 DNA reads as TGTGCCAGCAGCCGATCAACGGGACGCTACAATGAGCAGTTCTTC. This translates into CASSRSTGRYNEQFF.

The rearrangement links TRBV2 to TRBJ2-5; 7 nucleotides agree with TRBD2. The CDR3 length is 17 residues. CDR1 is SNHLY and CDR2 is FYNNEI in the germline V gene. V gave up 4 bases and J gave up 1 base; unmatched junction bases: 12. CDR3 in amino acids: CASSARPGLAVQETQYF. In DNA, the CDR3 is TGTGCCAGCAGTGCGAGACCGGGGCTAGCGGTCCAAGAGACCCAGTACTTC. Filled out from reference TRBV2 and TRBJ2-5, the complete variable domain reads EPEVTQTPSHQVTQMGQEVILRCVPISNHLYFYWYRQILGQKVEFLVSFYNNEISEKSEIFDDQFSVERPDGSNFTLKIRSTKLEDSAMYFCASSARPGLAVQETQYFGPGTRLLVL.

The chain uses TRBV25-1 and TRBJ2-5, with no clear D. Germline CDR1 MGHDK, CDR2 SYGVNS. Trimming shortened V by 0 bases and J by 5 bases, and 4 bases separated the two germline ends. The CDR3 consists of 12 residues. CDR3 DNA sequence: TGTGCCAGCAGTGAATATAGGGAGACCCAGTACTTC. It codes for CASSEYRETQYF.

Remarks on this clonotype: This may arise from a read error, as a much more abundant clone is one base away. CDR3 sequence reads: CASSFFRANIGELFF. DNA for the CDR3: TGTGCCAGCAGTTTTTTCAGGGCGAACATCGGGGAGCTGTTTTTT. The chain joins TRBV12-3 or TRBV12-4 to TRBJ2-2, with D perhaps matching TRBD1 (5 bases). The CDR3 is 15 residues long.

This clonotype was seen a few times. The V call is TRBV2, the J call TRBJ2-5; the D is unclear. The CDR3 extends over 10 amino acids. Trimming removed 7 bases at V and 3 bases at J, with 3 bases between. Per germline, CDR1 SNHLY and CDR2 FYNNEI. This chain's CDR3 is CASNKETQYF. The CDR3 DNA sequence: TGTGCCAGCAATAAAGAGACCCAGTACTTC.

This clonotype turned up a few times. CDR3 in DNA: TGCGCCAGCAGTCAAGGGTCCAGGGATAGCACAGATACGCAGTATTTT. Translated: CASSQGSRDSTDTQYF. The J gene is TRBJ2-3, the V gene TRBV23-1, with D maybe TRBD1 (5 bases). TRBV23-1 is noted as an ORF with a role that remains uncertain. The CDR3 loop spans 16 amino acids. Deletions cut 2 bases from V and 0 bases from J, with 12 bases between.

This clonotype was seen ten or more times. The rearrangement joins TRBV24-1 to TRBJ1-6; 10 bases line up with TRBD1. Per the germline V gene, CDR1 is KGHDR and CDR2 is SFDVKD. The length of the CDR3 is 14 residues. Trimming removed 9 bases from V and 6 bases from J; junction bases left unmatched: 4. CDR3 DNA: TGTGCCACCTCGGGACAGGGGTTTAATTCACCCCTCCACTTT. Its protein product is CATSGQGFNSPLHF.